The sample holds many counts of the clone carrying this T cell receptor (beta chain). Antigen: not known. These data originate in a study of T-cell reconstitution after alpha-beta-depleted transplantation in children. Unique molecular identifiers were incorporated when the TCRbeta library was constructed. MiXCR was run by TCRdb on the PCR reads, yielding one entry per CDR3 protein. The data show roughly 30,000 distinct CDR3 sequences, under 8% seen once. CDR1 is MDHEN, CDR2 SYDVKM, per germline. CDR3 size: 16 residues. The germline V and J ends were trimmed by 4 bases and 1 base, with 14 bases remaining between them. Study-level points and caveats: Certain patients had high TCRbeta diversity at day 60, and it came from recipient T cells and thymic progenitors that survived. Reportedly, alpha-beta T cells present about two months post-transplant originated from several hundred expanded clones of graft origin. Newly produced T cells mostly accounted for T-cell counts and diversity one year post-transplant.

Material: peripheral blood, obtained 60 days after TCRalphabeta/CD19-depleted stem cell transplant. This rearrangement joins TRBV28 to TRBJ1-3, with D maybe TRBD1 (6 bases). The source is a child younger than two who had a stem cell transplant for acute myeloid leukemia, so the T cells may come from the graft donor. The CDR3 region is CASSSIQGKSGNTIYF. The CDR3 DNA reads as TGTGCCAGCAGTTCCATACAGGGTAAATCTGGAAACACCATATATTTT.